Presented here are 17 T cell receptor beta chains from one specimen sequenced in a study of control samples from healthy donors and cancer patients. The table came from immunoSEQ multiplex PCR; TCRdb's copy has only in-frame clones and leaves some out. Here the sample spans fewer than 40,000 clones, roughly 92% being singletons. Sequenced: PBMCs. Receptors originate from a man aged 40-49 years with colorectal cancer.

The J gene is TRBJ2-3, the V gene TRBV6-6, with TRBD2 identical over 7 bases. Germline V lookup: CDR1 MNHNY, CDR2 SVGAGI (reference sequence). The CDR3 has 15 residues. The V segment lost 4 bases and the J segment 0 bases; nucleotides outside the gene matches: 4. The CDR3 here is CASSSSRGSTDTQYF. CDR3 sequence (DNA): TGTGCCAGCAGTTCCTCGCGGGGGAGCACAGATACGCAGTATTTT.

V gene TRBV18 combines with J gene TRBJ1-1; D is possibly TRBD1 (6 bases). Germline V gene lookup returns CDR1 KGHSH and CDR2 LQKENI. The CDR3 sequence is 15 residues long. The V and J ends lost 1 base and 1 base respectively, with 10 bases between them. The CDR3 bases are TGTGCCAGCTCACCACAACTGGGGGCGAACACTGAAGCTTTCTTT. Protein sequence: CASSPQLGANTEAFF.

CDR3: CSVQGAGDGYTF. The CDR3 nucleotides are TGCAGCGTGCAGGGGGCCGGAGATGGCTACACCTTC. The J gene is TRBJ1-2, the V gene TRBV29-1, with TRBD1 identical over 8 bases. The CDR3 has 12 amino acids. Germline V gene sequence: CDR1 SQVTM, CDR2 ANQGSEA. V was clipped by 6 bases and J by 6 bases; unmatched bases: 6.

CDR3 region: CASSQPEGQTRNTIYF. CDR3 nucleotide sequence: TGTGCCAGCAGCCAGCCAGAGGGACAGACAAGAAACACCATATATTTT. The chain combines TRBV5-5 with TRBJ1-3; the match to TRBD1 covers 7 bases. V lost 4 bases, J lost 5 bases, and 12 bases stayed unmatched. Looked up from germline, CDR1 is SGHKS and CDR2 is YYEKEE (reference sequence). The CDR3 has 16 residues.

The chain joins TRBV5-1 to TRBJ1-4; 9 bases agree with TRBD1. J was trimmed by 7 bases and V by 4 bases; bases with no gene match: 8. This CDR3 region has 15 residues. Germline lookup yields CDR1 SGHRS and CDR2 YFSETQ. CDR3 sequence (DNA): TGCGCCAGCAGCCCCTCGACAGGGGGAGGTGAAAAACTGTTTTTT. Encoded protein: CASSPSTGGGEKLFF.

This clone turned up a few times. The V call is TRBV7-3, the J call TRBJ2-3; a weak D match, TRBD2 (6 bases). Germline CDR1 is SGHTA and CDR2 is FQGTGA. Trimming took 0 bases from V and 3 from J, leaving 13 bases between them. The CDR3 has 16 residues. The DNA for the CDR3 is TGTGCCAGCAGCTTAACGGGACTGCCCCCAACAGATACGCAGTATTTT. Protein sequence: CASSLTGLPPTDTQYF.

This chain links TRBV7-9 with TRBJ2-2; possibly TRBD2 for D (5 bases). Trimming shortened V by 5 bases and J by 5 bases, and 21 bases separated the two germline ends. Germline values: CDR1 SEHNR, CDR2 FQNEAQ (reference sequence). This CDR3 has 17 amino acids. CDR3 residues: CASSPKSGVRRTGELFF. Written as DNA, the CDR3 is TGTGCCAGCAGCCCAAAGTCCGGGGTCAGAAGGACCGGGGAGCTGTTTTTT. Full variable domain (remainder filled in from reference TRBV7-9 and TRBJ2-2): DTGVSQNPRHKITKRGQNVTFRCDPISEHNRLYWYRQTLGQGPEFLTYFQNEAQLEKSRLLSDRFSAERPKGSFSTLEIQRTEQGDSAMYLCASSPKSGVRRTGELFFGEGSRLTVL.

This rearrangement joins TRBV2 to TRBJ2-5; TRBD1 aligns across 10 bases. The CDR3 is 14 residues long. With 6 bases clipped from V and 6 bases from J, the junction kept 7 bases outside the gene matches. CDR1 is SNHLY and CDR2 is FYNNEI in the germline V gene. DNA of the CDR3: TGTGCCAGCAGCCCCGGGACAGGGGAGAAGACCCAGTACTTC. It is translated as CASSPGTGEKTQYF.

The rearrangement uses TRBV6-2 or TRBV6-3 and TRBJ1-5; no firm D call. This CDR3 region has 15 residues. V lost 6 bases, J lost 4 bases, and 16 bases lay in between. Germline lookup yields CDR1 MNHEY and CDR2 SVGEGT. This chain's CDR3 is CASSLSNRVNQPQHF. The CDR3 DNA is TGTGCCAGCAGCCTTTCGAACAGAGTAAATCAGCCCCAGCATTTT.

The J gene is TRBJ1-3, the V gene TRBV5-4; D gene ambiguous. V gave up 5 bases and J gave up 0 bases, with 9 bases separating them. The CDR3 runs 14 residues. The germline gives CDR1 SGHNT, CDR2 YYREEE (reference sequence). CDR3 protein: CASSTGLSGNTIYF. The DNA for the CDR3 is TGTGCCAGCAGTACCGGCCTCTCTGGAAACACCATATATTTT.

V usage is TRBV7-2 and J usage is TRBJ2-1, with 13 bases matching TRBD2. With V trimmed by 6 bases and J by 6 bases, 2 bases remained unmatched. CDR1 and CDR2 from the germline V gene are SGHTA and FQGNSA. The CDR3 is made up of 14 amino acids. The CDR3 is CASRTSGGANEQFF. CDR3 coding DNA: TGTGCCAGCAGAACTAGCGGGGGGGCCAATGAGCAGTTCTTC.

This chain joins TRBV7-7 and TRBJ2-3; D is possibly TRBD2 (6 bases). Germline loops: CDR1 SSHAT, CDR2 FNYEAQ (reference sequence). V lost 5 bases and J lost 3, with 15 bases in between. This CDR3 is built from 15 residues. The CDR3 bases are TGTGCCAGCAGCCCCCTTGCAGGGAGGACAGATACGCAGTATTTT. This translates into CASSPLAGRTDTQYF.

The V and J genes are TRBV11-2 and TRBJ2-6; a weak D match, TRBD2 (6 bases). The germline V gene has CDR1 SGHAT and CDR2 FQNNGV. V was pared by 4 bases and J by 0 bases, with 13 bases between. CDR3 length equals 17 residues. CDR3 DNA: TGTGCCAGCAGCTGGACTAACGGGGGCTCTGGGGCCAACGTCCTGACTTTC. Amino acid sequence: CASSWTNGGSGANVLTF.

The rearrangement links TRBV7-2 to TRBJ2-5; a possible D gene is TRBD1 (5 bases). V lost 3 bases to trimming and J lost 1 base, with 9 bases between them. This CDR3 has 14 amino acids. Germline assignment: CDR1 SGHTA and CDR2 FQGNSA. CDR3 sequence reads: CASSFSRAQETQYF. Here the CDR3 DNA reads TGTGCCAGCAGCTTTTCCAGGGCCCAAGAGACCCAGTACTTC.

This rearrangement joins TRBV4-1 to TRBJ1-1, with unresolved D. Germline V CDR1 and CDR2: MGHRA, YSYEKL. The germline V and J ends were trimmed by 4 bases and 1 base, with 7 bases remaining between them. This CDR3 region has 13 residues. The CDR3 region is CASSLRGNTEAFF. DNA of the CDR3: TGCGCCAGCAGCCTGCGGGGGAACACTGAAGCTTTCTTT.

The genes are TRBV15 and TRBJ2-7; D is ambiguous. The germline gives CDR1 LNHNV, CDR2 YYDKDF (reference sequence). The V and J ends lost 1 base and 5 bases respectively, with 12 bases between them. This CDR3 contains 14 residues. In DNA form, the CDR3 reads TGTGCCACCAGCAGAGTGGGCGGAGAGGACGAGCAGTACTTC. It is translated as CATSRVGGEDEQYF.

The chain recombines TRBV3-1 (or the pseudogene TRBV3-2) with TRBJ2-4, with D perhaps matching TRBD1 (5 bases). The CDR3 spans 17 residues. The germline V gene encodes CDR1 LGHDT and CDR2 YNNKEL (reference sequence). V was pared by 1 base and J by 1 base, with 14 bases between. CDR3 sequence (DNA): TGTGCCAGCAGCCAAGTAGACAGACCTGGGGCCAAAAACATTCAGTACTTC. It specifies CASSQVDRPGAKNIQYF.